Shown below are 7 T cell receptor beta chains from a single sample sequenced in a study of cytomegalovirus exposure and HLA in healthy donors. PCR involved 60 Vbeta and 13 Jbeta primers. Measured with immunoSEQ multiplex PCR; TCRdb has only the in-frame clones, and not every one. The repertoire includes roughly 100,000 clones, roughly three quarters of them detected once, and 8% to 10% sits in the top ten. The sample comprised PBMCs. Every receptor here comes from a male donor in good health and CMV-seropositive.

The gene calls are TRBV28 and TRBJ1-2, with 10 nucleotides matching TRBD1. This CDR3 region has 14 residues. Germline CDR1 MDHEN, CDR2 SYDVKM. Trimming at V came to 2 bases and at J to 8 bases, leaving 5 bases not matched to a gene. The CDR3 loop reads CASSLLTGGGGYTF. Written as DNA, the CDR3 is TGTGCCAGCAGTTTACTGACAGGGGGCGGCGGCTACACCTTC.

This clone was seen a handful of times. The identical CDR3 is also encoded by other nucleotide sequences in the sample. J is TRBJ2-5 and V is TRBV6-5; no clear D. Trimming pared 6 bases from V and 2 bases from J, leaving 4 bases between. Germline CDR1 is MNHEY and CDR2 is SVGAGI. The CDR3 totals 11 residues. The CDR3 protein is CASSRQETQYF. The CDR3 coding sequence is TGTGCCAGCAGCCGTCAAGAGACCCAGTACTTC.

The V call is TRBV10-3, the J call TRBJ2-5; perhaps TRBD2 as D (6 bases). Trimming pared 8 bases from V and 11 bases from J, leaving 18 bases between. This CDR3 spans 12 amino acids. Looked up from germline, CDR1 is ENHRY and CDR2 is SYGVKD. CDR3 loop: CAIGWASREQYF. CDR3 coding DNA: TGTGCCATCGGCTGGGCCTCACGGGAGCAGTACTTC.

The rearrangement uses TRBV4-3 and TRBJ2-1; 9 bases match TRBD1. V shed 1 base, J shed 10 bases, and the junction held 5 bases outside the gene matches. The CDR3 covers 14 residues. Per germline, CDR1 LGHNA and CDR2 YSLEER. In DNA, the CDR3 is TGCGCCAGCAGCCAAGTAGGGACAGGGAGGGAGCAGTTCTTC. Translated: CASSQVGTGREQFF.

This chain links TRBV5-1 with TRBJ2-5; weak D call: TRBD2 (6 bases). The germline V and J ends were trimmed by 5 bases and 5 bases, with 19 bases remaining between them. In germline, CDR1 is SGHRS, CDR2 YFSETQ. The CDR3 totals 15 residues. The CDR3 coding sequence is TGCGCCAGCAGGGGGACGGGGACTCGCTGGGAGACCCAGTACTTC. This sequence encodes CASRGTGTRWETQYF.

The CDR3 loop reads CASSSPGTSVSYEQYF. CDR3 coding DNA: TGTGCCAGCAGTTCCCCCGGGACTAGCGTCTCCTACGAGCAGTACTTC. V and J are TRBV28 and TRBJ2-7; the match to TRBD2 covers 10 bases. Trimming cost V 4 bases and J 0 bases; bases outside gene matches: 6. This CDR3 contains 16 residues. CDR1 and CDR2 (germline): MDHEN, SYDVKM.

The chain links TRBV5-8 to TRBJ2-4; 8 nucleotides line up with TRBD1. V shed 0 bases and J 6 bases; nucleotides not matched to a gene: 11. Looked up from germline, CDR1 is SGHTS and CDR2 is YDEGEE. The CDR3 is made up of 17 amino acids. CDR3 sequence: CASSLANQGAWGNIQYF. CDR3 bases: TGTGCCAGCAGCTTGGCAAATCAGGGGGCTTGGGGAAACATTCAGTACTTC.